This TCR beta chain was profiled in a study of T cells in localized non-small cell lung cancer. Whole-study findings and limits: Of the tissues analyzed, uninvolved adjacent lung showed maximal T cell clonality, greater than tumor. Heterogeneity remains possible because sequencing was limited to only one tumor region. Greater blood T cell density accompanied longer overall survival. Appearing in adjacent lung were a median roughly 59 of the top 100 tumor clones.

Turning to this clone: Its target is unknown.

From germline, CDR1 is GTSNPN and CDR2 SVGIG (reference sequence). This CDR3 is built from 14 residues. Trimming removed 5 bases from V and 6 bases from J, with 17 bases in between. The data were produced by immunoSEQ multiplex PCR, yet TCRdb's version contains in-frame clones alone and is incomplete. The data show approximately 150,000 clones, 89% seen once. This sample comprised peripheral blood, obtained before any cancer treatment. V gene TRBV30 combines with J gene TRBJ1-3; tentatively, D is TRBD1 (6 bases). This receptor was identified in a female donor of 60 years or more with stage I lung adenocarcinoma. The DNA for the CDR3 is TGTGCCTGGCGAGGGTTGGACAGTTTAAACACCATATATTTT. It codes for CAWRGLDSLNTIYF.